The 32 T cell receptor beta chains given below trace back to one sample, sequenced in a study of beta chain features in type 1 diabetes. Study results and limitations: Significant though moderate, a shortening of TCRB CDR3s appeared in all four CD4+ subsets of Type 1 diabetes patients.

No cognate antigen is known for these TCRs. Since all of the isolated RNA was reverse transcribed, expressed TCRB transcripts were what got sequenced. Only in-frame clones appear in the TCRdb table, and some are missing; sequencing was by immunoSEQ multiplex PCR. The data show approximately 70,000 clones, with more than 45% seen just once and about 0.74% held by the top ten. Sequencing was done on a sample of central memory CD4+ T cells from blood. The receptors derive from a man aged 30 to 39 with type 1 diabetes.

This clone was seen a few times. V is TRBV6-6 and J is TRBJ2-1, with 13 positions matching TRBD2. The CDR3 is 15 residues long. Germline lookup yields CDR1 MNHNY and CDR2 SVGAGI (reference sequence). Trimming cost V 7 bases and J 7 bases; bases outside gene matches: 7. Written as DNA, the CDR3 is TGTGCCAGCAACTCTGGACTAGCGGGGGCTAATGAGCAGTTCTTC. As protein: CASNSGLAGANEQFF.

Only a few counts were recorded for this clone. The chain has TRBV7-9 and TRBJ1-4, with D hard to call. This CDR3 contains 11 residues. The germline CDR1 and CDR2 sequences are SEHNR and FQNEAQ (reference sequence). V was shortened by 4 bases and J by 7 bases, with 4 bases between the two germline ends. In DNA form, the CDR3 reads TGTGCCAGCAGCTCGAGTGAAAAACTGTTTTTT. It codes for CASSSSEKLFF.

This chain's CDR3 is CASSRRAIYEQYF. The CDR3 DNA is TGTGCCAGCTCACGCAGGGCAATCTACGAGCAGTACTTC. V usage is TRBV18 and J usage is TRBJ2-7; possible D gene TRBD1, 5 bases. CDR1 and CDR2 (germline): KGHSH, LQKENI. The CDR3 consists of 13 residues. Deletions cut 4 bases from V and 3 bases from J, with 10 bases between.

The chain couples TRBV5-1 to TRBJ1-5; 7 nucleotides align to TRBD1. The CDR3 totals 13 residues. With 5 bases clipped from V and 9 bases from J, the junction kept 8 bases outside the gene matches. CDR1 and CDR2 (germline): SGHRS, YFSETQ. CDR3 DNA: TGCGCCAGCAGACCGGACAGGTACGGGCCCCAGCATTTT. This sequence encodes CASRPDRYGPQHF.

The V and J genes are TRBV6-5 and TRBJ1-6; no definite D call. Looked up from germline, CDR1 is MNHEY and CDR2 is SVGAGI. The CDR3 is 14 amino acids. V shed 2 bases and J shed 7 bases, with 9 bases lying between them. DNA for the CDR3: TGTGCCAGCAGTTACCTACAGCCGAATTCACCCCTCCACTTT. Amino acid sequence: CASSYLQPNSPLHF.

This clone came up a few times. V is TRBV4-2 and J is TRBJ2-2, with D unclear. This CDR3 is 16 amino acids long. The V gene lost 0 bases and the J gene lost 1 base, with 9 bases spanning the gap. Germline assignment: CDR1 LGHNA and CDR2 YNFKEQ. The DNA of the CDR3 is TGTGCCAGCAGCCAAGATCATTTCGGGAACACCGGGGAGCTGTTTTTT. The encoded protein is CASSQDHFGNTGELFF.

The rearrangement uses TRBV30 and TRBJ2-1; no definite D call. CDR1 is GTSNPN and CDR2 is SVGIG in the germline V gene (reference sequence). The CDR3 extends over 13 amino acids. The V end lost 2 bases, the J end lost 10 bases, and 15 bases lay between the germline ends. As DNA, the CDR3 is TGTGCCTGGAGTCCACTTACTCAAGCCGAGCAGTTCTTC. As protein: CAWSPLTQAEQFF.

V usage is TRBV30 and J usage is TRBJ2-2; TRBD2 is a possible D gene (7 bases). This CDR3 has 16 residues. The germline V and J ends were trimmed by 5 bases and 2 bases, with 18 bases remaining between them. CDR1 GTSNPN and CDR2 SVGIG come from the germline V gene (reference sequence). The CDR3 coding sequence is TGTGCCTGGTCCCTTGGGGGGGGCGGCAACACCGGGGAGCTGTTTTTT. This sequence encodes CAWSLGGGGNTGELFF.

This rearrangement joins TRBV5-6 to TRBJ1-4, with D hard to call. Trimming took off 0 bases at V and 8 bases at J, with 11 bases between the two ends. The CDR3 has 14 residues. The V gene's germline CDR1 is SGHDT and CDR2 YYEEEE. CDR3 DNA: TGTGCCAGCAGCTTGGCGGGATTGGGGGAAAAACTGTTTTTT. It encodes CASSLAGLGEKLFF.

This clone has just a few counts. The chain joins TRBV29-1 to TRBJ2-1; 8 nucleotides match TRBD2. The germline V gene has CDR1 SQVTM and CDR2 ANQGSEA. Unmatched junction bases numbered 0, after V lost 5 bases and J lost 3 bases. The CDR3 has 12 amino acids. CDR3: CSVSGGYNEQFF. In DNA, the CDR3 is TGCAGCGTTAGCGGGGGCTACAATGAGCAGTTCTTC.

The chain recombines TRBV6-6 with TRBJ2-7; 7 nucleotides line up with TRBD1. This CDR3 contains 16 residues. Trimming at V came to 2 bases and at J to 7 bases, leaving 14 bases not matched to a gene. The germline gives CDR1 MNHNY, CDR2 SVGAGI (reference sequence). The CDR3: CASSYLTTGQMGEQYF. The CDR3 DNA follows: TGTGCCAGCAGTTACCTTACGACAGGGCAAATGGGGGAGCAGTACTTC.

The chain links TRBV5-1 to TRBJ2-3, with D perhaps TRBD2 (5 bases). CDR3 length: 16 amino acids. Germline V gene lookup returns CDR1 SGHRS and CDR2 YFSETQ. V lost 0 bases, J lost 0 bases, and 11 bases lay in between. CDR3 amino acids: CASSLEWTGSTDTQYF. The CDR3 region has the DNA TGCGCCAGCAGCTTGGAATGGACTGGTAGCACAGATACGCAGTATTTT.

This clone was picked up a small number of times. This chain joins TRBV5-4 and TRBJ1-1; 7 positions match TRBD1. V was clipped by 0 bases and J by 3 bases; unmatched bases: 2. This CDR3 is 14 amino acids long. Germline CDR1 reads SGHNT; CDR2 reads YYREEE (reference sequence). Here the CDR3 reads CASSLGDRYTEAFF. The CDR3 region has the DNA TGTGCCAGCAGCTTGGGGGACAGATACACTGAAGCTTTCTTT.

The genes are TRBV6-1 and TRBJ2-7, with no clear D. Per germline, CDR1 MNHNS and CDR2 SASEGT. Trimming pared 0 bases from V and 1 base from J, leaving 4 bases between. The CDR3 has 13 residues. For the CDR3, the DNA is TGTGCCAGCAGTGAAGCCCCATCCTACGAGCAGTACTTC. This translates into CASSEAPSYEQYF.

The CDR3 is CASSPPGTDRRRQYF. CDR3 nucleotides: TGCGCCAGCAGCCCACCGGGTACGGACAGAAGGCGGCAGTACTTC. The chain couples TRBV4-1 to TRBJ2-7, with D possibly TRBD1 on 6 matching bases. Germline CDR1 and CDR2: MGHRA and YSYEKL. The CDR3 runs 15 residues. V lost 4 bases and J lost 9, with 22 bases in between.

This chain uses TRBV29-1 with TRBJ2-7; TRBD1 aligns across 7 bases. J lost 5 bases, V lost 4 bases, and 11 bases had no gene match. The germline V gene has CDR1 SQVTM and CDR2 ANQGSEA. The CDR3 runs 14 residues. Here the CDR3 DNA reads TGCAGCGTTGCAATGACAGGGCAGGGAGACGAGCAGTACTTC. Its translation is CSVAMTGQGDEQYF.

The chain combines TRBV28 with TRBJ2-1; 11 bases are shared with TRBD2. CDR1 and CDR2 from the germline V gene are MDHEN and SYDVKM. CDR3 length: 16 residues. J gave up 2 bases and V 6 bases, and 6 bases lay outside the gene matches. The CDR3 region has the DNA TGTGCCAGCAGGCCTCCGGGACTAGCGGCCTACAATGAGCAGTTCTTC. Amino acids: CASRPPGLAAYNEQFF.

This clone was seen a few times. This chain connects TRBV5-1 to TRBJ2-2; D perhaps matches TRBD1 (6 bases). Trimming shortened V by 5 bases and J by 3 bases, and 14 bases separated the two germline ends. The CDR3 sequence is 15 residues long. Germline CDR1 is SGHRS and CDR2 is YFSETQ. The CDR3 here is CASRPTGQDTGELFF. The CDR3 coding sequence is TGCGCCAGCAGACCTACAGGGCAGGACACCGGGGAGCTGTTTTTT.

This clone came up a few times. The chain joins TRBV6-5 to TRBJ2-7; TRBD2 aligns across 13 bases. CDR1 MNHEY and CDR2 SVGAGI come from the germline V gene. After removal of 6 bases from V and 6 bases from J, the junction contained 2 bases not matched to a gene. The CDR3 extends over 13 amino acids. CDR3 nucleotides: TGTGCCAGCAGACTAGCGGGAGGGGTCGAGCAGTACTTC. It is translated as CASRLAGGVEQYF.

The chain is built from TRBV30 and TRBJ1-2; TRBD1 agrees at 8 bases. CDR1 is GTSNPN and CDR2 is SVGIG in the germline V gene (reference sequence). The V segment lost 2 bases and the J segment 8 bases; nucleotides outside the gene matches: 7. There are 13 residues in the CDR3. CDR3 region: CAWSKTGALGYTF. CDR3 in DNA: TGTGCCTGGAGTAAGACAGGGGCCTTGGGCTACACCTTC.

This chain connects TRBV2 to TRBJ2-7; D call uncertain. V was trimmed by 3 bases and J by 3 bases, leaving 6 bases between them. The CDR3 has 12 residues. Germline CDR1 reads SNHLY; CDR2 reads FYNNEI. Here the CDR3 DNA reads TGTGCCAGCAGTGACTACCTCTACGAGCAGTACTTC. Protein: CASSDYLYEQYF. Supplemented by reference TRBV2 and TRBJ2-7, the full variable domain reads EPEVTQTPSHQVTQMGQEVILRCVPISNHLYFYWYRQILGQKVEFLVSFYNNEISEKSEIFDDQFSVERPDGSNFTLKIRSTKLEDSAMYFCASSDYLYEQYFGPGTRLTVT.

This chain uses TRBV5-1 with TRBJ2-1; D gene uncertain. The V gene lost 1 base and the J gene lost 8 bases, with 10 bases spanning the gap. Germline CDR1 reads SGHRS; CDR2 reads YFSETQ. The CDR3 contains 13 residues. CDR3 region: CASSLSPDHEQFF. DNA of the CDR3: TGCGCCAGCAGCTTGAGCCCCGATCATGAGCAGTTCTTC.

This chain joins TRBV5-1 and TRBJ2-2, with 7 bases that match TRBD2. Germline V CDR1 and CDR2: SGHRS, YFSETQ. CDR3 length equals 15 residues. The V and J ends lost 1 base and 7 bases, in that order; junction bases with no gene match: 7. The CDR3 DNA reads TGCGCCAGCAGCTTGCACCTAGCGGATGGCGGGGAGCTGTTTTTT. Protein product: CASSLHLADGGELFF.

The chain is built from TRBV5-1 and TRBJ2-5, with D possibly matching TRBD2 (6 bases). Germline CDR1 and CDR2: SGHRS and YFSETQ. This CDR3 spans 15 amino acids. Deletions cut 4 bases from V and 2 bases from J, with 15 bases between. The DNA of the CDR3 is TGCGCCAGCAGCAACCCAGCTGGGGGGCAAGAGACCCAGTACTTC. As protein: CASSNPAGGQETQYF.

J is TRBJ2-3 and V is TRBV2; 8 bases line up with TRBD1. Germline V gives CDR1 SNHLY, CDR2 FYNNEI. Trimming at V came to 5 bases and at J to 0 bases, leaving 4 bases not matched to a gene. The CDR3 has 15 residues. The DNA for the CDR3 is TGTGCCAGCAGTCTGGACAGGGCCAGCACAGATACGCAGTATTTT. The encoded protein is CASSLDRASTDTQYF. Complete variable domain (other parts from reference TRBV2 and TRBJ2-3): EPEVTQTPSHQVTQMGQEVILRCVPISNHLYFYWYRQILGQKVEFLVSFYNNEISEKSEIFDDQFSVERPDGSNFTLKIRSTKLEDSAMYFCASSLDRASTDTQYFGPGTRLTVL.

The chain joins TRBV6-4 to TRBJ1-1, with TRBD1 matching over 8 bases. This CDR3 region has 15 residues. J gave up 3 bases and V 6 bases, and 9 bases lay outside the gene matches. CDR1 is MRHNA and CDR2 is SNTAGT in the germline V gene. CDR3 DNA: TGTGCCAGCAGACCGGGACAGGCGGCGGACACTGAAGCTTTCTTT. It yields the protein CASRPGQAADTEAFF.

The rearrangement joins TRBV6-1 to TRBJ2-7; 8 positions agree with TRBD2. Germline assignment: CDR1 MNHNS and CDR2 SASEGT. The CDR3 consists of 17 residues. Trimming took 3 bases from V and 2 from J; bases not matched to a gene: 12. The CDR3 spells CASSEWASGSRPYEQYF. In DNA, the CDR3 is TGTGCCAGCAGTGAGTGGGCTAGCGGGTCGCGACCCTACGAGCAGTACTTC.

The rearrangement links TRBV6-5 to TRBJ1-2, with TRBD1 as a possible D gene (5 bases). Looked up from germline, CDR1 is MNHEY and CDR2 is SVGAGI. This CDR3 is 12 amino acids long. Trimming shortened V by 4 bases and J by 8 bases, and 11 bases separated the two germline ends. CDR3 sequence (DNA): TGTGCCAGCAGTTCGCGGGACTCCGGCTACACCTTC. Protein sequence: CASSSRDSGYTF.

This chain joins TRBV27 and TRBJ2-7; D might be TRBD1 (8 bases). This CDR3 has 17 amino acids. Germline CDR1 is MNHEY and CDR2 is SMNVEV (reference sequence). V was shortened by 5 bases and J by 2 bases, with 22 bases between the two germline ends. The CDR3 here is CASSLTHRGRGAYEQYF. The DNA of the CDR3 is TGTGCCAGCAGTCTAACCCACAGGGGGAGGGGGGCCTACGAGCAGTACTTC.

The CDR3 bases are TGTGCCAGCAGGGAGAAAGCGGGAGGGTTGAATGAGCAGTTCTTC. Protein product: CASREKAGGLNEQFF. The gene calls are TRBV6-5 and TRBJ2-1; 10 bases are a match to TRBD2. V lost 6 bases to trimming and J lost 7 bases; unmatched junction nucleotides: 9. The germline CDR1 and CDR2 sequences are MNHEY and SVGAGI. The CDR3 runs 15 residues.

This clone was seen a handful of times. V usage is TRBV7-2 and J usage is TRBJ2-1, with 10 bases that match TRBD2. Germline lookup yields CDR1 SGHTA and CDR2 FQGNSA. There are 14 residues in the CDR3. Germline trimming cut 4 bases from V and 16 bases from J; bases unmatched to any gene: 13. The CDR3 reads CASSSPQQRGGLFF. The CDR3 DNA is TGTGCCAGCAGCTCCCCCCAACAGCGGGGGGGCCTTTTCTTC. The full variable domain, in which reference TRBV7-2 and TRBJ2-1 provide the parts outside the CDR3, is GAGVSQSPSNKVTEKGKDVELRCDPISGHTALYWYRQSLGQGLEFLIYFQGNSAPDKSGLPSDRFSAERTGGSVSTLTIQRTQQEDSAVYLCASSSPQQRGGLFFGPGTRLTVL.

This clone showed up just a few times. CDR3 sequence reads: CASSTDRGQSDTQYF. Written as DNA, the CDR3 is TGTGCCAGCAGCACGGACAGGGGGCAATCAGATACGCAGTATTTT. This chain links TRBV9 with TRBJ2-3, with 11 bases identical to TRBD1. With 4 bases clipped from V and 4 bases from J, the junction kept 5 bases outside the gene matches. This CDR3 contains 15 residues. CDR1 SGDLS and CDR2 YYNGEE come from the germline V gene.